Listed here are 9 T cell receptor beta chains from one sample, sequenced in a study of shared clonotypes between healthy human individuals. Some clones are missing from TCRdb's copy, which holds only in-frame ones; the method was immunoSEQ multiplex PCR. Of around 200,000 clones listed, 85% to 95% are singletons. Specimen: naive CD4+ T cells sorted from blood. The subset was: CD45RA+ positively selected. The receptors stem from a woman aged 25 to 39 in good health.

This chain joins TRBV5-1 and TRBJ2-3; tentatively, D is TRBD2 (6 bases). The V end lost 0 bases, the J end lost 5 bases, and 13 bases lay between the germline ends. CDR3 length equals 15 residues. From germline, CDR1 is SGHRS and CDR2 YFSETQ. The CDR3 loop reads CASSLVREREDTQYF. The CDR3 DNA follows: TGCGCCAGCAGCTTGGTGCGGGAACGGGAAGATACGCAGTATTTT.

The rearrangement uses TRBV5-4 and TRBJ2-5, with D possibly TRBD2 on 6 matching bases. The J call may not be correct, given that the DNA end is closer to TRBJ2-7. The CDR3 loop spans 13 amino acids. Germline CDR1 SGHNT, CDR2 YYREEE (reference sequence). The CDR3 DNA reads TGTGCCAGCAGCCCGGGACTTAACTACGAGCAGTACTTC. Translation: CASSPGLNYEQYF.

This clone showed up just once. The CDR3 is CASGGGSGNTIYF. DNA for the CDR3: TGTGCCAGTGGGGGGGGCTCTGGAAACACCATATATTTT. This sequence joins TRBV2 and TRBJ1-3; D might be TRBD1 (5 bases). Germline V gives CDR1 SNHLY, CDR2 FYNNEI. The CDR3 totals 13 residues. Trimming stripped 9 bases from V and 0 bases from J, with 9 bases between.

The V and J genes are TRBV5-1 and TRBJ1-3, with 8 bases identical to TRBD1. Germline V CDR1 and CDR2: SGHRS, YFSETQ. The length of the CDR3 is 16 residues. With V trimmed by 4 bases and J by 2 bases, 8 bases remained unmatched. The CDR3 spells CASSPGQENPGNTIYF. The DNA of the CDR3 is TGCGCCAGCAGCCCGGGACAGGAGAACCCTGGAAACACCATATATTTT.

The chain is built from TRBV19 and TRBJ1-2; D gene unclear. Trimming took off 5 bases at V and 4 bases at J, with 8 bases between the two ends. The V gene's germline CDR1 is LNHDA and CDR2 SQIVND (reference sequence). CDR3 length: 12 residues. CDR3 amino acids: CASSRSAYGYTF. The CDR3 nucleotides read TGTGCCAGTAGTCGGTCAGCCTATGGCTACACCTTC.

The gene calls are TRBV28 and TRBJ2-7, with D hard to call. The germline V and J ends were trimmed by 2 bases and 2 bases, with 10 bases remaining between them. The V gene's germline CDR1 is MDHEN and CDR2 SYDVKM. CDR3 length equals 14 residues. The CDR3 protein is CASSLPTNPYEQYF. CDR3 sequence (DNA): TGTGCCAGCAGTTTACCTACTAATCCCTACGAGCAGTACTTC.

The rearrangement links TRBV6-1 to TRBJ1-1; the match to TRBD1 covers 8 bases. V lost 8 bases to trimming and J lost 3 bases; unmatched junction nucleotides: 5. The germline CDR1 and CDR2 sequences are MNHNS and SASEGT. This CDR3 is 13 amino acids long. The CDR3 spells CASGPDRDTEAFF. CDR3 in DNA: TGTGCCAGCGGCCCGGACAGGGACACTGAAGCTTTCTTT.

The gene calls are TRBV5-6 and TRBJ2-5, with no clear D. The germline V gene encodes CDR1 SGHDT and CDR2 YYEEEE. The V gene lost 4 bases and the J gene lost 7 bases, with 14 bases spanning the gap. This CDR3 is 13 amino acids long. DNA for the CDR3: TGTGCCAGCAGCCTACAAGGTCCGGGGACCCAGTACTTC. This sequence encodes CASSLQGPGTQYF. The variable domain in full, completed from reference TRBV5-6 and TRBJ2-5, reads DAGVTQSPTHLIKTRGQQVTLRCSPKSGHDTVSWYQQALGQGPQFIFQYYEEEERQRGNFPDRFSGHQFPNYSSELNVNALLLGDSALYLCASSLQGPGTQYFGPGTRLLVL.

The V and J genes are TRBV10-3 and TRBJ2-7; D is perhaps TRBD1 or TRBD2 (5 bases each). Germline CDR1 ENHRY, CDR2 SYGVKD. The CDR3 length is 13 residues. The ends were cut back, 6 bases at V and 2 bases at J, with 11 bases in the middle. The CDR3: CAIRQGETYEQYF. CDR3 DNA: TGTGCCATCAGGCAAGGGGAGACCTACGAGCAGTACTTC.